The 10 T cell receptor beta chains below come from one sample, sequenced in a study of neurological immune-mediated disorders (dated by TCRdb to about 2019). Libraries were prepared through 5' RACE. Sequencing was performed on an Illumina HiSeq 2500. TCRdb reanalyzed the raw reads on its own, using fastp at Q25 for trimming and MiXCR for clone calling, and kept in-frame beta chains. Each entry merges the rows of one CDR3 protein and shows their most common DNA and genes. For this sample there are approximately 130,000 distinct CDR3 sequences; around 3% appear just once. Around 1.2% of the sample is taken by the ten largest. The specimen was PBMCs. The receptor set was obtained from a woman under 40 with multiple sclerosis.

The gene calls are TRBV29-1 and TRBJ1-2; D not certain. The ends were cut back, 5 bases at V and 2 bases at J, with 18 bases in the middle. Looked up from germline, CDR1 is SQVTM and CDR2 is ANQGSEA. The CDR3 is made up of 15 amino acids. The CDR3 DNA follows: TGCAGCGTTACGGCTGCCGGGTATCCAAACTATGGCTACACCTTC. This codes for CSVTAAGYPNYGYTF.

At least ten counts were recorded for this clonotype. The genes are TRBV5-1 and TRBJ2-2; a weak D match, TRBD2 (5 bases). The CDR3 has 13 residues. Germline V gives CDR1 SGHRS, CDR2 YFSETQ. V dropped 0 bases and J dropped 6 bases, with 6 bases sitting between them. The CDR3 DNA reads TGCGCCAGCAGCTTGGGAGGGTCCGGGGAGCTGTTTTTT. Amino acid sequence: CASSLGGSGELFF.

This clonotype was recorded many times. This rearrangement joins TRBV29-1 to TRBJ2-1, with a possible D match to TRBD1 (5 bases). Germline values: CDR1 SQVTM, CDR2 ANQGSEA. With 4 bases removed from V and 7 bases from J, the gap between germline ends came to 14 bases. The CDR3 consists of 13 residues. The CDR3 region is CSVVQAVGNEQFF. CDR3 in DNA: TGCAGCGTTGTACAGGCGGTTGGGAATGAGCAGTTCTTC.

This clonotype was counted ten times or more. The chain couples TRBV5-1 to TRBJ2-7, with D uncertain. Germline lookup yields CDR1 SGHRS and CDR2 YFSETQ. The length of the CDR3 is 14 residues. The V and J ends lost 0 bases and 2 bases respectively, with 9 bases between them. The CDR3 DNA reads as TGCGCCAGCAGCTTGGTCGACGTGACCTACGAGCAGTACTTC. This translates into CASSLVDVTYEQYF. Filled out from reference TRBV5-1 and TRBJ2-7, the complete variable domain reads KAGVTQTPRYLIKTRGQQVTLSCSPISGHRSVSWYQQTPGQGLQFLFEYFSETQRNKGNFPGRFSGRQFSNSRSEMNVSTLELGDSALYLCASSLVDVTYEQYFGPGTRLTVT.

Many counts were recorded for this clonotype. The CDR3 sequence is CASSSRDGYTF. As DNA, the CDR3 is TGTGCCAGCAGTTCCAGGGACGGCTACACCTTC. The rearrangement uses TRBV6-5 and TRBJ1-2; tentatively, D is TRBD1 (5 bases). CDR3 length equals 11 residues. CDR1 and CDR2 (germline): MNHEY, SVGAGI. The V and J ends lost 4 bases and 8 bases respectively, with 8 bases between them.

This clonotype appeared many times. The V gene is TRBV20-1, the J gene TRBJ2-7; TRBD1 aligns across 7 bases. This CDR3 spans 14 amino acids. Germline V gives CDR1 DFQATT, CDR2 SNEGSKA (reference sequence). V trimming: 3 bases; J trimming: 2 bases; junction bases outside the gene matches: 7. The CDR3 region is CSASPGQRTYEQYF. The CDR3, as DNA: TGCAGTGCTAGTCCGGGACAGAGAACCTACGAGCAGTACTTC.

The sample holds many counts of this clonotype. The chain links TRBV10-3 to TRBJ2-2, with D unresolved. Trimming cost V 3 bases and J 0 bases, with 5 bases left between them. CDR1 ENHRY and CDR2 SYGVKD come from the germline V gene. The CDR3 runs to 14 residues. The CDR3 DNA sequence: TGTGCCATCAGTGACACATCGAACACCGGGGAGCTGTTTTTT. Translating it yields CAISDTSNTGELFF.

This clonotype was observed at least ten times. This chain connects TRBV18 to TRBJ2-7, with D perhaps matching TRBD1 (6 bases). There are 17 residues in the CDR3. Trimming removed 3 bases from V and 7 bases from J, with 25 bases in between. CDR1 is KGHSH, CDR2 LQKENI, per germline. CDR3 coding DNA: TGTGCCAGCTCACCGTTTGTTCTGGGACAAGGGCGTAGGGAGCAGTACTTC. Protein sequence: CASSPFVLGQGRREQYF.

This clonotype has at least ten counts. The V call is TRBV6-2 or TRBV6-3, the J call TRBJ1-5, with 7 bases aligning to TRBD1. In germline, CDR1 is MNHEY, CDR2 SVGEGT. CDR3 size: 12 residues. V lost 7 bases and J lost 5; bases outside the gene matches: 2. CDR3 in DNA: TGTGCCAGCAACAGGGGAGATCAGCCCCAGCATTTT. It yields the protein CASNRGDQPQHF.

At least ten counts were recorded for this clonotype. The chain employs TRBV5-1 and TRBJ2-5; TRBD2 matches at 11 bases. The CDR3 extends over 15 amino acids. The V and J ends lost 0 bases and 3 bases, in that order; junction bases with no gene match: 1. Germline V CDR1 and CDR2: SGHRS, YFSETQ. This chain's CDR3 is CASSLALAGEETQYF. The CDR3 DNA sequence: TGCGCCAGCAGCTTGGCACTAGCGGGGGAAGAGACCCAGTACTTC. The variable domain in full, completed from reference TRBV5-1 and TRBJ2-5, reads KAGVTQTPRYLIKTRGQQVTLSCSPISGHRSVSWYQQTPGQGLQFLFEYFSETQRNKGNFPGRFSGRQFSNSRSEMNVSTLELGDSALYLCASSLALAGEETQYFGPGTRLLVL.